This is a list of T cell receptor beta chains from one sample in a study of control samples from healthy donors and cancer patients. Sequencing was performed with immunoSEQ multiplex PCR; in TCRdb, only in-frame clones are kept and a portion is missing. The table has about 85,000 clones, nearly 90% seen once. Sequencing was carried out using blood. These receptors all come from a man aged 50 to 59 in good health. CDR3s include the opening cysteine and the closing phenylalanine or tryptophan. Each record gives: J gene, V gene, clone size, D gene, CDR3 protein, CDR3 DNA. D genes are given only for firm matches. Some rows have no size entry. The others give once, few or many, or a class for an expanded clone.

TRBJ2-1 TRBV2 - - CASRRDLPTYNEQFF TGTGCCAGCAGGAGGGATCTACCTACATACAATGAGCAGTTCTTC
TRBJ2-3 TRBV10-2 - - CASISGYQTDTQYF TGCGCCAGCATATCGGGCTACCAAACAGATACGCAGTATTTT
TRBJ1-2 TRBV6-4 - - CASSGPAGGYTF TGTGCCAGCAGTGGACCTGCTGGAGGCTACACCTTC
TRBJ1-3 TRBV7-8 - - CASRDDRWGTTSSGNTIYF TGTGCCAGCAGGGATGACAGGTGGGGGACTACGAGCTCTGGAAACACCATATATTTT
TRBJ1-2 TRBV5-5 - - CASSLEGDYGYTF TGTGCCAGCAGCTTGGAGGGCGACTATGGCTACACCTTC
TRBJ1-2 TRBV5-5 - - CASSLEPTGLNYGYTF TGTGCCAGCAGCTTGGAGCCGACAGGCCTGAACTATGGCTACACCTTC
TRBJ1-4 TRBV5-5 - - CASSLDPGALEKLFF TGTGCCAGCAGCTTGGACCCAGGGGCCTTGGAAAAACTGTTTTTT
TRBJ1-2 TRBV6-1 - TRBD1 CASSEAEEQGRSNYGYTF TGTGCCAGCAGTGAAGCGGAGGAACAGGGGCGATCTAACTATGGCTACACCTTC
TRBJ1-1 TRBV3-1/TRBV3-2 - - CASSQVQGTEAFF TGTGCCAGCAGCCAAGTTCAGGGCACTGAAGCTTTCTTT
TRBJ1-4 TRBV7-9 - - CASSTQGGTNEKLFF TGTGCCAGCAGCACACAGGGCGGAACTAATGAAAAACTGTTTTTT
TRBJ1-2 TRBV27 - - CASSLRQAANYGYTF TGTGCCAGCAGTCTGAGACAGGCCGCTAACTATGGCTACACCTTC
TRBJ1-2 TRBV5-4 - - CASSLGASYTF TGTGCCAGCAGCTTGGGGGCGAGCTACACCTTC
TRBJ2-5 TRBV3-1/TRBV3-2 - TRBD2 CASSRQRGVQETQYF TGTGCCAGCAGCCGACAGCGGGGGGTTCAAGAGACCCAGTACTTC
TRBJ1-1 TRBV6-5 - - CASRRGLNTEAFF TGTGCCAGCAGGCGGGGCTTGAACACTGAAGCTTTCTTT
TRBJ1-3 TRBV19 - - CASSLLDPSENTIYF TGTGCCAGTAGTCTACTTGACCCTTCGGAAAACACCATATATTTT
TRBJ2-4 TRBV18 - TRBD1 CASSPPRTGEVTKNIQYF TGTGCCAGCTCACCCCCCCGGACAGGAGAGGTGACCAAAAACATTCAGTACTTC
TRBJ1-2 TRBV29-1 - - CSVGFLAAANYGYTF TGCAGCGTTGGATTTTTGGCAGCAGCTAACTATGGCTACACCTTC
TRBJ1-6 TRBV21-1 - - CASSSIRGVPSYNSPLHF TGTGCCAGCAGCTCTATCAGGGGGGTCCCCTCCTATAATTCACCCCTCCACTTT
TRBJ1-2 TRBV29-1 once - CSVVLNYGYTF TGCAGCGTTGTTCTTAACTATGGCTACACCTTC
TRBJ1-2 TRBV19 - - CASSIEQRGYTF TGTGCCAGTAGTATAGAACAAAGAGGCTACACCTTC
TRBJ1-2 TRBV28 - - CASSTSRYGYTF TGTGCCAGCAGTACCAGCCGCTATGGCTACACCTTC